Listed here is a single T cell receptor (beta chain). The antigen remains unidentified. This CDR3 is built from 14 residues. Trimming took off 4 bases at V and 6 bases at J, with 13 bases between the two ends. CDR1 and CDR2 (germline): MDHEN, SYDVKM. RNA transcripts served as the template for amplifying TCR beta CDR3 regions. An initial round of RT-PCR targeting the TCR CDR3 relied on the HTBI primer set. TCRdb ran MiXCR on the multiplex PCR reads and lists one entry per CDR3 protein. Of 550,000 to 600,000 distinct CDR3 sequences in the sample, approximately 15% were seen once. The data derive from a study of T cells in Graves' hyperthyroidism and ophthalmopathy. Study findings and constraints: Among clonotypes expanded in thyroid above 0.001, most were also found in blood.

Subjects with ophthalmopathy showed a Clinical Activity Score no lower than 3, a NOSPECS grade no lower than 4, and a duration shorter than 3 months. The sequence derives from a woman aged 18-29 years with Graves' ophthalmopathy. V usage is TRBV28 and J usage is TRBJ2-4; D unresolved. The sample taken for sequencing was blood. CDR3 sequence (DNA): TGTGCCAGCAGTTCCCAGGAAGGGCCAAACATTCAGTACTTC. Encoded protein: CASSSQEGPNIQYF.